This T cell receptor beta chain was profiled in a study of blood T cell repertoires in COVID-19. Seattle-derived patients entered the study during active infection and were followed longitudinally. In the original analysis: Nucleated cell number was recorded as an estimate derived from reference gene primer amplification. The protocol was immunoSEQ multiplex PCR, while the TCRdb copy is restricted to in-frame clones and leaves out a portion. D and trimming come from the DNA, and the V and J calls and clone size come from that table. This table holds roughly 150,000 clones, over 75% found once. Trimming cost V 0 bases and J 1 base, with 7 bases left between them. This CDR3 is built from 14 residues. Germline V gene data show CDR1 as SGHRS and CDR2 as YFSETQ.

Sequencing used peripheral blood. This TCR was recovered from an elderly man with COVID-19, enrolled during active disease. The rearrangement links TRBV5-1 to TRBJ1-1; D not resolved. For the CDR3, the DNA is TGCGCCAGCAGCTTGGCCGAGGGGAACACTGAAGCTTTCTTT. Its protein product is CASSLAEGNTEAFF.